This TCR beta chain derives from a study of blood T cell repertoires in COVID-19. The CDR3 is 19 amino acids. The germline CDR1 and CDR2 sequences are SGHKS and YYEKEE (reference sequence). The junction had 12 bases not matched to a gene; V was cut back by 0 bases and J by 0 bases. Generated by immunoSEQ multiplex PCR, the TCRdb table keeps only in-frame clones and is missing some. The sample yields around 380,000 clones, roughly four fifths seen once. The chain carries TRBV5-5 and TRBJ2-3; 8 nucleotides line up with TRBD2. The origin of this receptor is a human donor with acute or convalescent COVID-19. The donor label of this sample is uncertain. Material: peripheral blood. The chain's CDR3 is CASSLVRGGRLGSTDTQYF. CDR3 nucleotide sequence: TGTGCCAGCAGCTTGGTCCGGGGGGGCCGCCTGGGTAGCACAGATACGCAGTATTTT.